This TCR beta chain was obtained from a study of CXCR3-negative and CXCR3-positive naive CD8 T cells (dated by TCRdb to about 2019). Broadly, across the study: Roughly 130 million TRB reads were obtained in total, roughly 1.5 +/- 0.3 million reads per library. The diversity and physicochemical repertoire analyses included more than nine donors pooled from two independent experiments. For the TRBV-TRBJ cluster analysis, the naive subsets came from roughly 5 donors, while the memory cells came from 3 donors.

In the germline V gene, CDR1 corresponds to SGHDN and CDR2 to FVKESK. Reading from cysteine to phenylalanine, the CDR3 counts 15 amino acids. Only the protein is on record. To note about this clonotype: The antigen it recognizes is unknown.

For each CD8+ T cell subset, flow sorting was done in triplicate, and 250,000 to 300,000 cells per subset went directly into RLT lysis buffer. Naive CD8+ T cells were defined stringently as CD45RO-CCR7+CD27+CD95- to exclude memory contaminants. Peripheral blood mononuclear cells were isolated from buffy coats using standard density gradient centrifugation. Naive CXCR3-negative and CXCR3-positive CD8+ T cells were flow-sorted using a FACSAria III. Total RNA was extracted from sorted cells with an RNeasy Mini Kit. Study-level results and caveats: Within the same donor, TRBV-TRBJ usage looked similar between naive CXCR3-negative and CXCR3-positive cells, but memory cells had distinct patterns. Comparably high repertoire diversity was found in both naive subsets, whereas much lower repertoire diversity was found in memory CD8+ T cells. Because surface CD5, which has been linked to self-reactivity in mice, was comparable between naive subsets, TCR interaction strength was also inferred from TRB CDR3 physicochemical properties. Because CXCR3 expression was partially decreased after cryopreservation, freshly isolated PBMCs were used for most assays. Compared with CXCR3-negative naive cells, CXCR3-positive naive cells had TRB CDR3s with higher hydrophobicity (lower Kidera factor 4), lower energy, and higher strength and volume indices.

TCRdb lists the instrument as NextSeq 550. The Human TCR Profiling Kit (MiLaboratory) was used to prepare UMI-labeled 5' RACE TRB cDNA libraries. The full amount of extracted RNA was used for cDNA synthesis, and the full amount of resulting cDNA was used for PCR amplification. Libraries were prepared in parallel with an identical number of PCR cycles. Regarding the original processing steps: With a minimum of two reads required per UMI, MIGEC and MiXCR pulled out about 50,000 +/- 10,000 unique UMI-labeled TRB cDNA molecules from each library. An average of approximately 40,000 +/- 10,000 functional in-frame TRB CDR3 nucleotide clonotypes without stop codons was found per library. After downsampling to 5000 UMI-labeled TRB molecules per sample, diversity metrics such as normalized Shannon-Wiener and Chao1 were calculated in VDJtools. VDJtools computed clonotype-size-weighted physicochemical properties of the central five CDR3 residues: interaction energy, strength, volume and Kidera factor 4. One entry per CDR3 protein sequence results from the TCRdb reprocessing of the reads, with DNA left out. The V and J calls come from TCRdb's annotation, not from the publication. The data table for this sample lists 45,000 to 75,000 distinct CDR3 sequences. The ten largest clones take up around 0.4% of the sample.

The sequence is built from TRBV14 and TRBJ2-7. Specimen: naive CXCR3- CD8+ T cells from blood. The cell subset or site label for this specimen denotes: CD45RO-CCR7+CD27+CD95- naive CD8+ T cells lacking CXCR3 (TNR3-). The clonotype originates from a human donor in good health. Some clones in this sample may be carry-over from other donors' samples. The CDR3 sequence is CASSQDLDKEYEQYF.